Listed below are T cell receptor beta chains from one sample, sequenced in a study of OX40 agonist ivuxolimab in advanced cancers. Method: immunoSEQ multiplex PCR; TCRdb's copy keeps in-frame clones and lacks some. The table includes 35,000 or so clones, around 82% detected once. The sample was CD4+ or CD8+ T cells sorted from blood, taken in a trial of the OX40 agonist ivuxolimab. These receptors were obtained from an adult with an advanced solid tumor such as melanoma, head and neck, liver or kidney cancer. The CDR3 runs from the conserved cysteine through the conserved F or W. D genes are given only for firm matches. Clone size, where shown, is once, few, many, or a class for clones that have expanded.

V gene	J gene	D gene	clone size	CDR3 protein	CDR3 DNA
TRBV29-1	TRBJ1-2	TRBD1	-	CSVERTGIYGYTF	TGCAGCGTTGAGAGGACAGGGATCTATGGCTACACCTTC
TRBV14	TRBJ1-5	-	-	CASSLRSNQPQHF	TGTGCCAGCAGCCTCAGGAGCAATCAGCCCCAGCATTTT
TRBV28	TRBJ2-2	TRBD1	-	CASSFRDRGTGELFF	TGTGCCAGCAGCTTCCGGGACAGGGGGACCGGGGAGCTGTTTTTT
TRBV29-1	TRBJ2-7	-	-	CSVGRGEQYF	TGCAGCGTTGGAAGGGGCGAGCAGTACTTC
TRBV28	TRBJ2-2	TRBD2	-	CASSLIFSWGLAGTKNTGELFF	TGTGCCAGCAGTTTAATTTTTTCGTGGGGACTAGCGGGGACAAAGAACACCGGGGAGCTGTTTTTT
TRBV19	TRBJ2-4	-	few	CASSIDLTLAKNIQYF	TGTGCCAGTAGTATAGATCTAACGTTAGCCAAAAACATTCAGTACTTC
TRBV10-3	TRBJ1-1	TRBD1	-	CAISDDRGNTEAFF	TGTGCCATCAGTGACGACAGGGGGAACACTGAAGCTTTCTTT
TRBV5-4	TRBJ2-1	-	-	CASSARDRANEQFF	TGTGCCAGCAGCGCCAGGGACCGCGCCAATGAGCAGTTCTTC
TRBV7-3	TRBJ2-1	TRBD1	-	CASSQTGVRYNEQFF	TGTGCCAGCAGCCAAACAGGGGTTCGGTACAATGAGCAGTTCTTC
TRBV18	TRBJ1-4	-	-	CASSPSSGTGEKLFF	TGTGCCAGCTCACCAAGTTCCGGGACTGGTGAAAAACTGTTTTTT
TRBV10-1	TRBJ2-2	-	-	CASSVARNTGELFF	TGCGCCAGCAGTGTTGCCAGAAACACCGGGGAGCTGTTTTTT
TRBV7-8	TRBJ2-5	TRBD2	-	CASSSQRGGAGETQYF	TGTGCCAGCAGTTCCCAGCGGGGGGGGGCTGGGGAGACCCAGTACTTC
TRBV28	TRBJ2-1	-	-	CASQGGLDEQFF	TGTGCCAGCCAGGGGGGGCTCGATGAGCAGTTCTTC
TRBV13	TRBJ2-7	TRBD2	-	CASSSPSGTHHEQYF	TGTGCCAGCAGCTCTCCTAGCGGGACGCACCACGAGCAGTACTTC